This note documents a single T cell receptor (beta chain) sequence. The antigen is unknown. The junction departs from the called germline gene at one end, perhaps through a read error. The CDR3 is cut off 3 residues early in the read; its end comes from the germline J gene. This record belongs to a study of T cells in women clearing cervical HPV infection. Study-level background: Cases: HPV16-related CIN3 or worse on histology, 2 invasive cancers.

Study-level points and caveats: CIN3+ cases had significantly higher TCR richness than controls; evenness did not differ. Cases carried less TRBV6-7 than controls: roughly 0.11% versus 0.16%.

CDR3 length: 13 residues. Germline V gene data show CDR1 as SSHAT and CDR2 as FNYEAQ (reference sequence). Average input was roughly 1,200 ng genomic DNA for immunoSEQ TCR beta CDR3 amplification. Using immunoSEQ multiplex PCR, the repertoire was profiled, and TCRdb retains in-frame clones only, with some absent. Here the sample table reports approximately 39,000 clones. The sequenced sample consisted of blood buffy coat. The receptor comes from a woman aged 18 to 75 with a cervical HPV16 infection that either progressed to CIN3+ or cleared (not recorded which). The chain couples TRBV7-7 to TRBJ2-7, with a possible D match to TRBD1 (6 bases). CDR3 sequence reads: CASSPDRSYEQYF. CDR3 DNA, as far as it was read: TGTGCTAGCAGCCCTGACAGGTCCTACGAG.